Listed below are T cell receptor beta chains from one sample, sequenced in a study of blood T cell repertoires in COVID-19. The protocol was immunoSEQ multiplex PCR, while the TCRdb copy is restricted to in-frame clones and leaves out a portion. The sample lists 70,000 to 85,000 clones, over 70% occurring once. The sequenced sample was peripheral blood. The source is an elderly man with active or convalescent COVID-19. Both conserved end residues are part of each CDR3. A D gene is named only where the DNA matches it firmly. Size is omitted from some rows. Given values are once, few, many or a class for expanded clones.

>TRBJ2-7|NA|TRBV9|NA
CASSVEGVGWDEQYF
TGTGCCAGCAGCGTAGAAGGGGTAGGCTGGGACGAGCAGTACTTC
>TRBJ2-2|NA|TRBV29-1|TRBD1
CSVRTGGTGELFF
TGCAGCGTCCGGACAGGGGGCACCGGGGAGCTGTTTTTT
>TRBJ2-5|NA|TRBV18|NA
CASSPRGSRETQYF
TGTGCCAGCTCACCGCGGGGATCCAGGGAGACCCAGTACTTC
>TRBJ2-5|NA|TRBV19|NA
CASSPGLTETQYF
TGTGCCAGTAGTCCCGGACTCACGGAGACCCAGTACTTC
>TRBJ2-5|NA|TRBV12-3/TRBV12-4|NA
CASMRTTEETQYF
TGTGCCAGCATGAGGACTACAGAAGAGACCCAGTACTTC
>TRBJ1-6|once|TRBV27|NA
CASSFAANNSPLHF
TGTGCCAGCAGTTTCGCGGCGAATAATTCACCCCTCCACTTT
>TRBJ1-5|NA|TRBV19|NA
CASSTTGDNQPQHF
TGTGCCAGTAGTACTACAGGAGACAATCAGCCCCAGCATTTT
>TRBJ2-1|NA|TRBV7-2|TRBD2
CASSSLAGVIDEQFF
TGTGCCAGCAGCTCCCTAGCGGGAGTTATCGATGAGCAGTTCTTC
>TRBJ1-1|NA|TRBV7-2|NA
CASSEQGYTEAFF
TGTGCCAGCAGCGAACAGGGTTACACTGAAGCTTTCTTT
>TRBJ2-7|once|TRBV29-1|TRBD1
CSVVLGQGTYEQYF
TGCAGCGTTGTTTTGGGACAGGGGACCTACGAGCAGTACTTC
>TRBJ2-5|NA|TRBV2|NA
CASSDGSVQETQYF
TGTGCCAGCAGTGACGGGTCAGTCCAAGAGACCCAGTACTTC
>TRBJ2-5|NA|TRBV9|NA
CASSVGAGAEETQYF
TGTGCCAGCAGCGTAGGGGCGGGGGCGGAAGAGACCCAGTACTTC
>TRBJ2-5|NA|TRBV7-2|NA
CASSFLTRETQYF
TGTGCCAGCAGCTTTCTAACTAGGGAGACCCAGTACTTC
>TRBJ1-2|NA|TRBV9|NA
CASSATNSYGYTF
TGTGCCAGCAGCGCGACAAATAGCTATGGCTACACCTTC
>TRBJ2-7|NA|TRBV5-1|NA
CASSLDGGSSYEQYF
TGCGCCAGCAGCTTGGATGGCGGCAGCTCCTACGAGCAGTACTTC
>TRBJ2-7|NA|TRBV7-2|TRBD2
CASSLIAGVSYEQYF
TGTGCCAGCAGCTTAATAGCGGGAGTATCCTACGAGCAGTACTTC
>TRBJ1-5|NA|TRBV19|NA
CAGSAGVGQPQHF
TGTGCCGGGTCGGCGGGGGTCGGACAGCCCCAGCATTTT
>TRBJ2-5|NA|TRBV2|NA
CASRETRQETQYF
TGTGCCAGCAGAGAGACTCGCCAAGAGACCCAGTACTTC
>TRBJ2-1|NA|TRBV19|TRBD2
CASTPRGASGRGEQFF
TGTGCCAGTACCCCCCGAGGGGCTAGCGGGAGGGGGGAGCAGTTCTTC
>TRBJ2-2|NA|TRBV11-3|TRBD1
CASSHTQQGANTGELFF
TGTGCCAGCAGCCATACCCAACAGGGGGCGAACACCGGGGAGCTGTTTTTT
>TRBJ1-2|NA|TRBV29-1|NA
CSVEDLQFAYGYTF
TGCAGCGTTGAAGATCTACAGTTTGCCTATGGCTACACCTTC
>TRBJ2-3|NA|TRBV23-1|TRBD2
CASSQSLAGGPTDTQYF
TGCGCCAGCAGTCAATCGTTGGCGGGAGGCCCCACAGATACGCAGTATTTT
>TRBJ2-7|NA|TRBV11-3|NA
CASSLKGQKSSYEQYF
TGTGCCAGCAGCTTAAAAGGACAGAAGAGCTCCTACGAGCAGTACTTC
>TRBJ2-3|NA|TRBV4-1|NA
CASSQVGGGTLNTQYF
TGCGCCAGCAGCCAAGTAGGGGGGGGGACCCTAAATACGCAGTATTTT
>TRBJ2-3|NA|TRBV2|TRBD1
CASSEEQGAGDTQYF
TGTGCCAGCAGTGAAGAGCAGGGGGCCGGAGATACGCAGTATTTT
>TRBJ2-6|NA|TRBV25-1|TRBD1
CASSLLGQGASGANVLTF
TGTGCCAGCAGTCTTCTCGGACAGGGGGCGTCTGGGGCCAACGTCCTGACTTTC
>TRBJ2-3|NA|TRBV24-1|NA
CATSVGASDTQYF
TGTGCCACCAGTGTGGGGGCAAGTGATACGCAGTATTTT
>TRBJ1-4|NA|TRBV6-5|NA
CASRPTLTNEKLFF
TGTGCCAGCAGACCTACCTTAACTAATGAAAAACTGTTTTTT
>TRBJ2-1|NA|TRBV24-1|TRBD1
CATSDPGLGTDNEQFF
TGTGCCACCAGTGACCCTGGACTTGGGACAGACAATGAGCAGTTCTTC
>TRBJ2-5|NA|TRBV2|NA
CASSGGTVQETQYF
TGTGCCAGCAGTGGGGGGACTGTTCAAGAGACCCAGTACTTC
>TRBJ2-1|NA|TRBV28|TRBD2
CASSTGTSGRENEQFF
TGTGCCAGCAGTACCGGGACTAGCGGGAGAGAAAATGAGCAGTTCTTC
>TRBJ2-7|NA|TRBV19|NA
CASSLSRGQDEQYF
TGTGCCAGTAGTCTCTCCAGGGGCCAGGACGAGCAGTACTTC
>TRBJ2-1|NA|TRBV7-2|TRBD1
CASSLAPGQADNEQFF
TGTGCCAGCAGCTTAGCGCCGGGACAGGCGGACAATGAGCAGTTCTTC
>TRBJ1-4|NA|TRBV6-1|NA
CASSESSNRDEKLFF
TGTGCCAGCAGTGAGTCCAGTAATCGGGATGAAAAACTGTTTTTT
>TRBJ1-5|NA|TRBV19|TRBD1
CASSIGGTGNQPQHF
TGTGCCAGTAGTATAGGGGGGACAGGAAACCAGCCCCAGCATTTT
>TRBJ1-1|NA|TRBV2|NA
CASTQGSGTEAFF
TGTGCCAGCACCCAGGGGAGCGGCACTGAAGCTTTCTTT
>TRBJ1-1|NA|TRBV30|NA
CAWSVRIPLLGAFF
TGTGCCTGGAGTGTACGTATACCGCTCCTCGGGGCTTTCTTT
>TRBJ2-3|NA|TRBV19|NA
CASSTAWGLSTDTQYF
TGTGCCAGTAGTACCGCTTGGGGCCTAAGCACAGATACGCAGTATTTT
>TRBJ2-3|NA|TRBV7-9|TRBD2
CASSYSGARTDTQYF
TGTGCCAGCAGCTATAGCGGGGCCAGGACAGATACGCAGTATTTT
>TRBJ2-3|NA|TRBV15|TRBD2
CATGLAGEEDTQYF
TGTGCCACCGGACTAGCGGGAGAGGAAGATACGCAGTATTTT
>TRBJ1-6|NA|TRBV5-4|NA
CASRTGSSYNSPLHF
TGTGCCAGCAGAACAGGGAGCTCCTATAATTCACCCCTCCACTTT